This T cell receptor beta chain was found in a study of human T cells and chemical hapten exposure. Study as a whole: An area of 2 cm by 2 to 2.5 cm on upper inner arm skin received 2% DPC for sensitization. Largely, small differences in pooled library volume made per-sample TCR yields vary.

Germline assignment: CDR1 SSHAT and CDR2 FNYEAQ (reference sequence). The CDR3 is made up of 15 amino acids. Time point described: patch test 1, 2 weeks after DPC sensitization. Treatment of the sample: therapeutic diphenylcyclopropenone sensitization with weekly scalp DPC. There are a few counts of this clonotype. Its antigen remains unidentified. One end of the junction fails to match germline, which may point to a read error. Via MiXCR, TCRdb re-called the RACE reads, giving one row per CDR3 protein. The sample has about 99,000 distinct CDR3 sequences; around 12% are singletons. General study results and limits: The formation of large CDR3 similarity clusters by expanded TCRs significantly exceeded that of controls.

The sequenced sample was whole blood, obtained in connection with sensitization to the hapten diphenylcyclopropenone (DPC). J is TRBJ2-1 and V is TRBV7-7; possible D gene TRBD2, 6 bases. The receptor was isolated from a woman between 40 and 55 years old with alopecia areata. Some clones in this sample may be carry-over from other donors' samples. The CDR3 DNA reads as TGTGCTAGCAGCCAACTTAGCGGATCCTACAATGAGCAGTTCTTC. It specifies CASSQLSGSYNEQFF.